This passage covers 20 T cell receptor beta chains from one sample sequenced in a study of blood T cell repertoires in COVID-19. Sequencing used immunoSEQ multiplex PCR; TCRdb keeps in-frame clones, though not all of them. The sample carries 320,000 or so clones, around 90% recorded once. Sequenced sample: PBMCs or T cells enriched from blood (not recorded which). All receptors derive from a man aged 60 to 69 who had recovered from COVID-19.

The chain carries TRBV5-1 and TRBJ1-1, with D maybe TRBD1 (6 bases). Between the trimmed V and J ends, which lost 2 bases and 1 base, there was a span of 9 bases. CDR1 and CDR2 (germline): SGHRS, YFSETQ. CDR3 length: 14 residues. This CDR3 reads CASSFGGANTEAFF. The CDR3 DNA reads TGCGCCAGCAGCTTTGGGGGGGCGAACACTGAAGCTTTCTTT.

The V gene is TRBV9, the J gene TRBJ2-6, with TRBD1 identical over 7 bases. The junction had 6 bases not matched to a gene; V was cut back by 3 bases and J by 0 bases. This CDR3 comprises 17 residues. CDR1 and CDR2 from the germline V gene are SGDLS and YYNGEE. In DNA, the CDR3 is TGTGCCAGCAGCGCCCCGGGACAGTCCTCTGGGGCCAACGTCCTGACTTTC. Translated, it gives CASSAPGQSSGANVLTF.

This clone has at least ten counts. The rearrangement links TRBV18 to TRBJ2-7; D is perhaps TRBD2 (5 bases). Germline lookup yields CDR1 KGHSH and CDR2 LQKENI. This CDR3 comprises 12 residues. V was shortened by 7 bases and J by 5 bases, with 12 bases between the two germline ends. CDR3 in DNA: TGTGCCAGCTTCCGTGAGGGAGACGAGCAGTACTTC. This codes for CASFREGDEQYF.

The chain carries TRBV29-1 and TRBJ2-6; D remains unclear. Germline CDR1 is SQVTM and CDR2 is ANQGSEA. The length of the CDR3 is 12 residues. V dropped 7 bases and J dropped 1 base, with 5 bases sitting between them. CDR3 protein: CSAMSGANVLTF. The CDR3 nucleotides are TGCAGCGCTATGTCTGGGGCCAACGTCCTGACTTTC. Full variable domain (remainder filled in from reference TRBV29-1 and TRBJ2-6): SAVISQKPSRDICQRGTSLTIQCQVDSQVTMMFWYRQQPGQSLTLIATANQGSEATYESGFVIDKFPISRPNLTFSTLTVSNMSPEDSSIYLCSAMSGANVLTFGAGSRLTVL.

This chain uses TRBV9 with TRBJ2-1; TRBD2 agrees at 9 bases. CDR1 and CDR2 from the germline V gene are SGDLS and YYNGEE. V lost 1 base to trimming and J lost 5 bases; unmatched junction nucleotides: 4. The CDR3 consists of 15 residues. CDR3 sequence reads: CASSVLAGVDNEQFF. The CDR3 DNA sequence: TGTGCCAGCAGCGTATTAGCGGGAGTCGACAATGAGCAGTTCTTC.

Only one count was recorded for this clone. The V gene is TRBV2, the J gene TRBJ1-5, with a possible D match to TRBD1 (5 bases). The V gene's germline CDR1 is SNHLY and CDR2 FYNNEI. This CDR3 region has 14 residues. Trimming took off 8 bases at V and 0 bases at J, with 11 bases between the two ends. CDR3 sequence (DNA): TGTGCCAGCCAGGCAGGGTATAGCAATCAGCCCCAGCATTTT. Encoded protein: CASQAGYSNQPQHF.

CDR3 sequence: CASSGRDSRLEEQYF. Here the CDR3 DNA reads TGCGCCAGCAGCGGACGGGACAGCCGACTTGAGGAGCAGTACTTC. The chain joins TRBV5-1 to TRBJ2-7; 7 bases align to TRBD1. CDR1 is SGHRS and CDR2 is YFSETQ in the germline V gene. V gave up 4 bases and J gave up 7 bases; unmatched junction bases: 14. CDR3 length equals 15 residues.

The chain links TRBV3-1 (or the pseudogene TRBV3-2) to TRBJ1-6, with 8 bases identical to TRBD1. Germline CDR1 LGHDT, CDR2 YNNKEL (reference sequence). Trimming at V came to 3 bases and at J to 7 bases, leaving 5 bases not matched to a gene. The CDR3 consists of 15 residues. The CDR3 protein is CASSHKQGGNSPLHF. For the CDR3, the DNA is TGTGCCAGCAGCCATAAACAGGGGGGCAATTCACCCCTCCACTTT.

Comment on this clone: This sample includes further DNA sequences coding for the same CDR3. The chain recombines TRBV7-3 with TRBJ1-1; 7 nucleotides line up with TRBD1. Germline V gene sequence: CDR1 SGHTA, CDR2 FQGTGA. The junction had 4 bases not matched to a gene; V was cut back by 4 bases and J by 5 bases. CDR3 size: 13 residues. The CDR3 DNA sequence: TGTGCCAGCAGCTCTAGACAGGGTACTGAAGCTTTCTTT. As protein: CASSSRQGTEAFF.

The genes are TRBV28 and TRBJ2-7; 10 positions match TRBD2. V lost 5 bases and J lost 1; bases outside the gene matches: 5. In germline, CDR1 is MDHEN, CDR2 SYDVKM. CDR3 length: 15 amino acids. The CDR3 bases are TGTGCCAGCAGTCGGATTAGCGGGGGGTCCTACGAGCAGTACTTC. Its protein is CASSRISGGSYEQYF.

This sequence joins TRBV9 and TRBJ2-2, with D possibly TRBD2 on 5 matching bases. Germline V gene data show CDR1 as SGDLS and CDR2 as YYNGEE. CDR3 length: 17 residues. V was cut by 0 bases and J by 4 bases, with 16 bases left in between. The CDR3 bases are TGTGCCAGCAGCGTAGCGACCCAGGCGGGCGGCACCGGGGAGCTGTTTTTT. It translates to CASSVATQAGGTGELFF. The full variable domain, completed using reference TRBV9 and TRBJ2-2, is DSGVTQTPKHLITATGQRVTLRCSPRSGDLSVYWYQQSLDQGLQFLIQYYNGEERAKGNILERFSAQQFPDLHSELNLSSLELGDSALYFCASSVATQAGGTGELFFGEGSRLTVL.

The genes are TRBV5-1 and TRBJ2-7; a weak D match, TRBD2 (5 bases). The CDR3 is 14 residues long. V lost 0 bases to trimming and J lost 2 bases, with 9 bases between them. The germline V gene encodes CDR1 SGHRS and CDR2 YFSETQ. Here the CDR3 reads CASSLAPGTYEQYF. The CDR3 DNA follows: TGCGCCAGCAGCTTGGCCCCGGGAACCTACGAGCAGTACTTC.

The rearrangement links TRBV4-2 to TRBJ2-5, with 12 nucleotides matching TRBD1. The CDR3 is 17 residues long. Germline assignment: CDR1 LGHNA and CDR2 YNFKEQ. V shed 4 bases, J shed 5 bases, and the junction held 11 bases outside the gene matches. The CDR3 DNA sequence: TGTGCCAGCAGCCCGAACTCCGGGACAGGGGGCGCGGAGACCCAGTACTTC. Translating it yields CASSPNSGTGGAETQYF.

The chain uses TRBV19 and TRBJ2-6; 7 nucleotides agree with TRBD1. The V gene's germline CDR1 is LNHDA and CDR2 SQIVND (reference sequence). This CDR3 is 17 amino acids long. Trimming at V came to 6 bases and at J to 0 bases, leaving 8 bases not matched to a gene. The DNA of the CDR3 is TGTGCCAGTAGGAATCCAGGACAGGCCTCTGGGGCCAACGTCCTGACTTTC. Its translation is CASRNPGQASGANVLTF.

The chain combines TRBV4-1 with TRBJ2-1, with D possibly matching TRBD2 (6 bases). CDR3 size: 17 residues. Trimming took 1 base from V and 0 from J, leaving 13 bases between them. Germline V CDR1 and CDR2: MGHRA, YSYEKL. The CDR3 nucleotides are TGCGCCAGCAGCCAAGGTGGACGGGGGAGCTCCTACAATGAGCAGTTCTTC. As protein: CASSQGGRGSSYNEQFF.

This sequence joins TRBV18 and TRBJ1-1, with 8 bases identical to TRBD1. CDR1 KGHSH and CDR2 LQKENI come from the germline V gene. The trim removed 0 bases at V and 4 bases at J, leaving 4 bases unmatched. The CDR3 extends over 15 amino acids. CDR3 region: CASSPPTGVVTEAFF. CDR3 in DNA: TGTGCCAGCTCACCACCGACAGGGGTAGTCACTGAAGCTTTCTTT.

The chain employs TRBV5-4 and TRBJ2-3; 8 nucleotides line up with TRBD2. Trimming at V came to 4 bases and at J to 0 bases, leaving 7 bases not matched to a gene. The CDR3 runs to 16 residues. Germline loops: CDR1 SGHNT, CDR2 YYREEE (reference sequence). The CDR3 coding sequence is TGTGCCAGCAGCCCAGGAGGCGGGAGGAGCACAGATACGCAGTATTTT. Translated: CASSPGGGRSTDTQYF.

This clone was recorded only once. The chain uses TRBV28 and TRBJ1-1; D unresolved. The CDR3 covers 13 residues. Germline CDR1 MDHEN, CDR2 SYDVKM. Trimming removed 6 bases at V and 1 base at J, with 9 bases between. In nucleotides, the CDR3 is TGTGCCAGCAGGAACCCCGGGAACACTGAAGCTTTCTTT. Translating it yields CASRNPGNTEAFF.

This chain joins TRBV5-1 and TRBJ1-1; D might be TRBD1 (5 bases). This CDR3 has 15 residues. With 1 base removed from V and 7 bases from J, the gap between germline ends came to 17 bases. The germline CDR1 and CDR2 sequences are SGHRS and YFSETQ. The CDR3 loop is CASSLSGTPRDEAFF. In DNA, the CDR3 is TGCGCCAGCAGCTTGTCCGGGACTCCGAGGGATGAAGCTTTCTTT.

J is TRBJ1-5 and V is TRBV19, with D unclear. Trimming left V 2 bases short and J 0 bases short, with 11 bases between. CDR1 is LNHDA, CDR2 SQIVND, per germline (reference sequence). This CDR3 is built from 16 residues. The CDR3 DNA is TGTGCCAGTAGTATAAGGAGGACCGGTAGCAATCAGCCCCAGCATTTT. Translation: CASSIRRTGSNQPQHF.